This T cell receptor beta chain was recovered during a study of blood T cell repertoires in COVID-19. As for the study in general: Samples representing acute and convalescent COVID-19 were sourced from the United States, Italy and Spain. Nucleic acid was either cDNA or gDNA, and it came from T cells, B-cell-depleted T cells, or PBMCs.

Assay: immunoSEQ multiplex PCR; the TCRdb copy retains only in-frame clones and omits some. This table holds about 81,000 clones, almost 90% found once. The CDR3 length is 11 residues. Trimming cost V 4 bases and J 10 bases, with 9 bases left between them. Germline loops: CDR1 SGHNT, CDR2 YYREEE (reference sequence). This clone was picked up a small number of times. The sequence came from a woman at least 80 years old with acute or convalescent COVID-19. This chain connects TRBV5-4 to TRBJ2-1; possibly TRBD2 for D (6 bases). The source material was peripheral blood. CDR3 coding DNA: TGTGCCAGCAGCCTTAGCGGCGAGCAGTTCTTC. Protein sequence: CASSLSGEQFF.